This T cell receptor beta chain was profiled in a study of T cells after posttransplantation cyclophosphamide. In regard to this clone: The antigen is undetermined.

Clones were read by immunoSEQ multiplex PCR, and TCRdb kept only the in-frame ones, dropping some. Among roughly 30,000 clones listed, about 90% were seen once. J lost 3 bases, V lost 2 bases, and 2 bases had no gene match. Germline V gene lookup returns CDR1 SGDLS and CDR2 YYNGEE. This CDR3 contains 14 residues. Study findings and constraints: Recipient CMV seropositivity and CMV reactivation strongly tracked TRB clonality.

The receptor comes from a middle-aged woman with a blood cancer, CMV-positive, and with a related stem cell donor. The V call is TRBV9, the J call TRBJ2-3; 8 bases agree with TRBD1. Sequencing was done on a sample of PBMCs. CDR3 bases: TGTGCCAGCAGCGTGCAGGGGGCTACAGATACGCAGTATTTT. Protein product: CASSVQGATDTQYF.